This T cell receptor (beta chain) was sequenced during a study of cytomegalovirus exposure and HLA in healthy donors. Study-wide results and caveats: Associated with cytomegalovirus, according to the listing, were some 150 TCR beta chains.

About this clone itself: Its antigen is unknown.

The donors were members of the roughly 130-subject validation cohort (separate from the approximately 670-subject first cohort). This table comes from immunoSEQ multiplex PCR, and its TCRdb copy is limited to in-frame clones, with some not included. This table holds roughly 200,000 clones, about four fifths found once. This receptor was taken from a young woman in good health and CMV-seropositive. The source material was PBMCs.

CDR3 DNA sequence: TGTGCAAGTCGCTTAATGGACGGGGTGGGAGATACGCAGTATTTT. Amino acids: CASRLMDGVGDTQYF. The V gene is TRBV12-2, the J gene TRBJ2-3; whether TRBD2, the table's D call, matches the DNA was not checked. TRBV12-2 is reported as a pseudogene. There are 15 residues in the CDR3.